This entry is about one TCR beta chain. Its antigen is unidentified. PCR primers comprised 60 Vbeta and 13 Jbeta primers. Generated by immunoSEQ multiplex PCR, the TCRdb table keeps only in-frame clones and is missing some. There are about 59,000 clones in the sample; 80% occur only once, and around 4.2% lies in the top ten. The sample is drawn from a study of cytomegalovirus exposure and HLA in healthy donors. Trimming stripped 0 bases from V and 4 bases from J, with 19 bases between. Germline assignment: CDR1 SGHRS and CDR2 YFSETQ. The CDR3 has 17 residues. Findings and caveats of the study: Whilst most TCR sequences proved rare, a subset of public TCRs occurred across many donors. Overall, about 160 TCR beta chains were annotated as cytomegalovirus-associated.

This chain links TRBV5-1 with TRBJ1-2; D remains unclear. Sequencing was performed on PBMCs. The receptor was derived from a middle-aged woman in good health and CMV-seronegative. The CDR3 reads CASSLEGDLRSLYGYTF. CDR3 nucleotides: TGCGCCAGCAGCTTGGAAGGCGACTTAAGGTCTCTCTATGGCTACACCTTC.